This T cell receptor (beta chain) was captured by sequencing in a study of blood T cell repertoires in COVID-19. Across the study: There were acute and convalescent COVID-19 samples, and they came from the United States, Italy and Spain. Nucleic acid was either cDNA or gDNA, and it came from T cells, B-cell-depleted T cells, or PBMCs.

In the original analysis: Nucleated cell counts were estimated from reference gene primer amplification. The assay was immunoSEQ multiplex PCR, and TCRdb's table has in-frame clones only and misses some. That table furnishes V, J and clone size, whereas the DNA furnished D and trimming. The data show about 260,000 clones, with less than 90% seen just once and roughly 4% held by the top ten. What was sequenced was peripheral blood. The receptor comes from a man aged 55 to 70 who had recovered from COVID-19.

The CDR3 loop reads CASSQGLNNQPQHF. The CDR3 region has the DNA TGTGCCAGCAGCCAGGGGCTGAACAATCAGCCCCAGCATTTT. The rearrangement uses TRBV3-1 (or the pseudogene TRBV3-2) and TRBJ1-5; D perhaps matches TRBD1 (5 bases). The CDR3 runs to 14 residues. Germline V gene lookup returns CDR1 LGHDT and CDR2 YNNKEL (reference sequence). V lost 3 bases and J lost 3, with 9 bases in between.